One and the same sample provided the 9 T cell receptor beta chains below, sequenced in a study of T cells in Graves' hyperthyroidism and ophthalmopathy (dated by TCRdb to between 2017 and 2020). The library was made by multiplex PCR. The reads were generated on an Illumina HiSeq 2000. The TCR beta CDR3 regions were amplified from RNA transcripts. A first-round RT-PCR of the TCR CDR3 used the HTBI primer set with the Qiagen OneStep RT-PCR kit. Starting from the raw public reads, TCRdb applied fastp trimming at Q25, assembled clones with MiXCR and retained in-frame beta chains. Identical CDR3 protein sequences are pooled into one entry, listed with their most common genes and DNA. The sample records 550,000 to 600,000 distinct CDR3 sequences, 35% to 55% of which are singletons. Of the sample, around 20% is held by the ten largest clones. Sequenced: peripheral blood or thyroid tissue (not recorded which). The receptors originated from an adult woman with Graves' disease, either hyperthyroidism or ophthalmopathy (not recorded which).

This clonotype was recorded a few times. The rearrangement links TRBV7-2 to TRBJ2-5, with D tentatively TRBD2 (5 bases). From germline, CDR1 is SGHTA and CDR2 FQGNSA. The CDR3 is 14 residues long. Trimming pared 3 bases from V and 7 bases from J, leaving 15 bases between. For the CDR3, the DNA is TGTGCCAGCAGCTTTGGTGCTAGTGGAGGGACCCAGTACTTC. The encoded protein is CASSFGASGGTQYF.

Only a few counts were recorded for this clonotype. V gene TRBV20-1 combines with J gene TRBJ1-1, with D tentatively TRBD1 (5 bases). This CDR3 region has 11 residues. In germline, CDR1 is DFQATT, CDR2 SNEGSKA (reference sequence). Trimming pared 2 bases from V and 14 bases from J, leaving 15 bases between. The CDR3 reads CSARSGTAKFF. For the CDR3, the DNA is TGCAGTGCTAGAAGCGGGACCGCGAAATTCTTT.

The rearrangement links TRBV15 to TRBJ2-5; the D gene is possibly TRBD1 (6 bases). Per the germline V gene, CDR1 is LNHNV and CDR2 is YYDKDF (reference sequence). Trimming took 0 bases from V and 1 from J, leaving 12 bases between them. The CDR3 has 16 residues. The CDR3 region is CATSRDLDSGQETQYF. The CDR3 DNA is TGTGCCACCAGCAGAGATTTGGACAGTGGCCAAGAGACCCAGTACTTC.

The rearrangement joins TRBV20-1 to TRBJ1-4; D not certain. This CDR3 is 14 amino acids long. Trimming left V 3 bases short and J 5 bases short, with 13 bases between. Germline loops: CDR1 DFQATT, CDR2 SNEGSKA (reference sequence). The CDR3 region has the DNA TGCAGTGCTAGTAGCGCAGAGTTAAATGAAAAACTGTTTTTT. Translation gives CSASSAELNEKLFF.

The sample holds one count of this clonotype. The V gene is TRBV27, the J gene TRBJ1-2; D possibly corresponds to TRBD1 (5 bases). V was shortened by 2 bases and J by 3 bases, with 10 bases between the two germline ends. This CDR3 has 14 residues. Germline CDR1 reads MNHEY; CDR2 reads SMNVEV (reference sequence). CDR3 DNA: TGTGCCAGCAGTTTAGGGAGCAGGGACTATGGCTACACCTTC. Its translation: CASSLGSRDYGYTF.

A word on this clonotype: This may arise from a read error, as a much more abundant clone is one base away. The chain has TRBV19 and TRBJ1-1; tentatively, D is TRBD1 (6 bases). CDR3 length: 14 residues. Germline-derived CDR1 and CDR2 are LNHDA and SQIVND (reference sequence). The CDR3 DNA is TGTGCCAGTACGACGGGGGCTGGGAACGCTGAAGCTTTCTTT. This sequence encodes CASTTGAGNAEAFF.

The V call is TRBV11-1, the J call TRBJ2-1, with no clear D. Germline V gene data show CDR1 as SGHAT and CDR2 as FQDESV (reference sequence). The V and J ends lost 1 base and 8 bases respectively, with 9 bases between them. The CDR3 extends over 13 amino acids. In nucleotides, the CDR3 is TGTGCCAGCAGCTTAGTATCCATCTATGAGCAGTTCTTC. Translating gives CASSLVSIYEQFF.

CDR3 sequence: CATSRATGYTGELFF. Here the CDR3 DNA reads TGTGCCACCAGCAGAGCGACGGGATATACCGGGGAGCTGTTTTTT. The chain uses TRBV15 and TRBJ2-2; D is perhaps TRBD2 (5 bases). Germline values: CDR1 LNHNV, CDR2 YYDKDF (reference sequence). Trimming cost V 1 base and J 5 bases, with 11 bases left between them. The CDR3 has 15 residues.

On this clonotype itself: The limits of the CDR3 on the DNA are not certain, so only TCRdb's listed CDR3 is given. The gene calls are TRBV10-3 and TRBJ1-2; the D call TRBD1 from the table was never checked on the DNA. CDR1 is ENHRY and CDR2 is SYGVKD in the germline V gene. With termini counted, the CDR3 has 17 amino acids. The CDR3: CAISDRTGGASVRGYTF.